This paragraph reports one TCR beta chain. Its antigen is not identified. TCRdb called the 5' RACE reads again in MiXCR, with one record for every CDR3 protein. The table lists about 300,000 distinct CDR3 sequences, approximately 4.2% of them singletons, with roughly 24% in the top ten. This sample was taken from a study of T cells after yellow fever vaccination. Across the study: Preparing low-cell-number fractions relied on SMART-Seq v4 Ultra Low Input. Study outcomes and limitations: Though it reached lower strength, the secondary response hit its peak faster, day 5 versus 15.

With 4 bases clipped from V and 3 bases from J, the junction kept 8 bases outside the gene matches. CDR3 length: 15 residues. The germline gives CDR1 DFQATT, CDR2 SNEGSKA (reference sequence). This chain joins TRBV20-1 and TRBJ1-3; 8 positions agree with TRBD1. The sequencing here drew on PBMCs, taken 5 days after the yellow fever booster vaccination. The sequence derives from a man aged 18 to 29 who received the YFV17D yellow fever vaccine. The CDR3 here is CSATPDRVVGNTIYF. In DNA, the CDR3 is TGCAGTGCTACGCCGGACAGGGTGGTTGGAAACACCATATATTTT.